The T cell receptor beta chain described here comes from a study of cytotoxic CD8 clonotypes in ibrutinib-treated CLL. Study information: An average of roughly 250,000 productive templates and 94,082 productive rearrangements was obtained per sample.

The CDR3 loop spans 13 amino acids. The ends were cut back, 4 bases at V and 8 bases at J, with 14 bases in the middle. From germline, CDR1 is MNHNY and CDR2 SVGAGI (reference sequence). The repertoire was sequenced with immunoSEQ multiplex PCR; TCRdb's copy has only in-frame clones and lacks some. The repertoire holds 330,000 or so clones, with 60% to 80% as singletons. Remarks on this clone: Its antigen is still unknown.

Study-wide findings and caveats: Sustained-remission and progressing patients had different sampling times.

This rearrangement joins TRBV6-6 to TRBJ1-2; no reliable D call. This receptor was taken from a human donor with chronic lymphocytic leukemia. The specimen was PBMCs, collected after 36 months of ibrutinib treatment. CDR3 protein: CASSWTGLEGYTF. CDR3 sequence (DNA): TGTGCCAGCAGTTGGACCGGGTTAGAGGGCTACACCTTC.